This passage covers 13 T cell receptor beta chains from one sample sequenced in a study of post-analysis software for immune sequencing data. Libraries were made from TCR beta cDNA, and they carried unique molecular identifiers. TCRdb analysed the PCR reads with MiXCR anew, one entry per CDR3 protein. The repertoire holds hundreds of thousands of distinct CDR3 sequences, with approximately 33% as singletons. These TCRs' antigens remain unknown. Notes on the study in general: Controls showed lower frequencies than patients for a few TRBV segments, and TRBV5-6, TRBV5-1 and TRBV20-1 were among these.

The sample comprised blood. The receptors shown here come from a girl aged 5-17 years with multiple sclerosis.

This chain connects TRBV28 to TRBJ2-5; 13 bases are shared with TRBD2. Germline V gene sequence: CDR1 MDHEN, CDR2 SYDVKM. V gave up 5 bases and J gave up 5 bases; unmatched junction bases: 8. CDR3 length: 16 residues. The CDR3 is CASSPGLAGPGETQYF. CDR3 nucleotides: TGTGCCAGCAGTCCGGGACTAGCGGGGCCGGGGGAGACCCAGTACTTC.

V and J are TRBV4-1 and TRBJ2-1; 12 bases match TRBD2. The CDR3 loop spans 16 amino acids. Germline-derived CDR1 and CDR2 are MGHRA and YSYEKL. V lost 4 bases, J lost 10 bases, and 11 bases stayed unmatched. The DNA of the CDR3 is TGCGCCAGCAGCCGGGATGGGCTAGCGGGGGGGCGGGAGCAGTTCTTC. Residues: CASSRDGLAGGREQFF.

The rearrangement uses TRBV6-1 and TRBJ2-7; TRBD1 aligns across 8 bases. Germline loops: CDR1 MNHNS, CDR2 SASEGT. CDR3 length equals 14 residues. Germline trimming cut 1 base from V and 2 bases from J; bases unmatched to any gene: 1. DNA of the CDR3: TGTGCCAGCAGTGAAGGGACAGGGACCTACGAGCAGTACTTC. Its protein is CASSEGTGTYEQYF.

The rearrangement joins TRBV27 to TRBJ2-7; possibly TRBD2 for D (5 bases). This CDR3 region has 14 residues. CDR1 is MNHEY, CDR2 SMNVEV, per germline (reference sequence). With 6 bases removed from V and 2 bases from J, the gap between germline ends came to 14 bases. The CDR3 bases are TGTGCCAGCAGCGCCGACTACACCACCTACGAGCAGTACTTC. Its protein product is CASSADYTTYEQYF.

This clonotype was observed a few times. The rearrangement uses TRBV7-2 and TRBJ2-7; D remains ambiguous. Trimming pared 3 bases from V and 7 bases from J, leaving 16 bases between. The CDR3 totals 14 residues. Per the germline V gene, CDR1 is SGHTA and CDR2 is FQGNSA. CDR3 amino acids: CASSLSSSSKEQYF. As DNA, the CDR3 is TGTGCCAGCAGCTTGAGCTCTTCATCCAAGGAGCAGTACTTC.

J is TRBJ1-2 and V is TRBV4-1; TRBD1 aligns across 9 bases. With V trimmed by 7 bases and J by 2 bases, 8 bases remained unmatched. This CDR3 region has 15 residues. In germline, CDR1 is MGHRA, CDR2 YSYEKL. The CDR3 here is CASNPQGAVNYGYTF. CDR3 DNA: TGCGCCAGCAACCCACAGGGGGCTGTAAACTATGGCTACACCTTC.

About this clonotype: A single base separates this from a much larger clone, so it may be a read error. The chain links TRBV29-1 to TRBJ2-3; possibly TRBD1 or TRBD2 for D (5 bases each). Trimming cost V 6 bases and J 4 bases, with 14 bases left between them. This CDR3 region has 13 residues. From germline, CDR1 is SQVTM and CDR2 ANQGSEA. CDR3 DNA: TGCAGCGTGCGGTGGGACCTCCCAGATACGCAGTATTTT. It encodes CSVRWDLPDTQYF.

This clonotype has only a few counts. The chain recombines TRBV7-2 with TRBJ2-3, with TRBD1 as a possible D gene (6 bases). The CDR3 spans 15 residues. Germline V gene sequence: CDR1 SGHTA, CDR2 FQGNSA. The ends were cut back, 5 bases at V and 0 bases at J, with 12 bases in the middle. The CDR3 region has the DNA TGTGCCAGCAGCCCGACAGGTTCTAGCACAGATACGCAGTATTTT. Its translation: CASSPTGSSTDTQYF. Variable domain in full (rest from reference TRBV7-2 and TRBJ2-3): GAGVSQSPSNKVTEKGKDVELRCDPISGHTALYWYRQSLGQGLEFLIYFQGNSAPDKSGLPSDRFSAERTGGSVSTLTIQRTQQEDSAVYLCASSPTGSSTDTQYFGPGTRLTVL.

This clonotype was recorded a few times. The chain links TRBV2 to TRBJ2-3; D ambiguous. CDR1 is SNHLY and CDR2 is FYNNEI in the germline V gene. The CDR3 is made up of 12 amino acids. V gave up 3 bases and J gave up 4 bases, with 5 bases separating them. The chain's CDR3 is CASSDRSDTQYF. The CDR3 nucleotides read TGTGCCAGCAGTGATAGATCAGATACGCAGTATTTT.

The chain recombines TRBV20-1 with TRBJ2-7; 9 bases match TRBD1. V lost 2 bases, J lost 2 bases, and 4 bases stayed unmatched. Germline CDR1 reads DFQATT; CDR2 reads SNEGSKA (reference sequence). The CDR3 has 14 residues. CDR3: CSARSDRGTYEQYF. The DNA of the CDR3 is TGCAGTGCTAGATCGGACAGGGGCACCTACGAGCAGTACTTC.

This clonotype was counted only a few times. The chain couples TRBV20-1 to TRBJ1-2; 8 bases are a match to TRBD1. Germline V lookup: CDR1 DFQATT, CDR2 SNEGSKA (reference sequence). This CDR3 spans 13 amino acids. The V segment lost 6 bases and the J segment 8 bases; nucleotides outside the gene matches: 11. The CDR3 reads CSARGQAGLGYTF. CDR3 bases: TGCAGTGCGCGGGGACAGGCTGGGCTCGGCTACACCTTC.

The chain employs TRBV27 and TRBJ2-3; D tentatively reads TRBD1 or TRBD2 (5 bases each). The CDR3 spans 14 residues. The germline V and J ends were trimmed by 1 base and 6 bases, with 11 bases remaining between them. CDR1 MNHEY and CDR2 SMNVEV come from the germline V gene (reference sequence). CDR3: CASSLYGDRDTQYF. For the CDR3, the DNA is TGTGCCAGCAGTTTATACGGGGACCGGGATACGCAGTATTTT.

J is TRBJ1-1 and V is TRBV3-1; TRBD1 matches at 9 bases. Trimming removed 4 bases from V and 0 bases from J; junction bases left unmatched: 12. CDR1 is LGHDT and CDR2 is YNNKEL in the germline V gene (reference sequence). CDR3 length: 18 residues. The CDR3 nucleotides read TGTGCCAGCAGCCCCGGCCCGGGACAGGGACTCATGAACACTGAAGCTTTCTTT. Its protein is CASSPGPGQGLMNTEAFF.